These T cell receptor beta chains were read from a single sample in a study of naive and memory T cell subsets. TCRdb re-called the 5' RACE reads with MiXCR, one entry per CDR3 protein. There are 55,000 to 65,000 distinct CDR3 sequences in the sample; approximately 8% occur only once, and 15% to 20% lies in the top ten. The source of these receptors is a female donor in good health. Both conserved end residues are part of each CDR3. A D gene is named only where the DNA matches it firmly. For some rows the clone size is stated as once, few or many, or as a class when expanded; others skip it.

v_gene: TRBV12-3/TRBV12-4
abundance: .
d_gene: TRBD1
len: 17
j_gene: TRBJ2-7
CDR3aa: CASSPTSGTGGSYEQYF
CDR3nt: TGTGCCAGCAGTCCCACCTCCGGGACAGGGGGCTCCTACGAGCAGTACTTC

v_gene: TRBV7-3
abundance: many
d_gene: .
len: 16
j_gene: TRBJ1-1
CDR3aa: CASSPIGSGVNTEAFF
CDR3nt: TGTGCCAGCAGTCCCATCGGGTCAGGAGTGAACACTGAAGCTTTCTTT

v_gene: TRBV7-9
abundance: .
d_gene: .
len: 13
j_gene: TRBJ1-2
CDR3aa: CASSLTVYPGYTF
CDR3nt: TGTGCCAGCAGCTTGACAGTCTATCCTGGCTACACCTTC

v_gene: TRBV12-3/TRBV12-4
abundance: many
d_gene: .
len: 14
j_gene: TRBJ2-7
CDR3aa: CASSFPSTSYEQYF
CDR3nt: TGTGCCAGCAGTTTCCCTAGCACCTCCTACGAGCAGTACTTC

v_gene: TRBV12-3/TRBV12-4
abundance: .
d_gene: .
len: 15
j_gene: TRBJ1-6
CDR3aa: CASSSTGSYNSPLHF
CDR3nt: TGTGCCAGCAGTTCAACAGGCTCCTATAATTCACCCCTCCACTTT

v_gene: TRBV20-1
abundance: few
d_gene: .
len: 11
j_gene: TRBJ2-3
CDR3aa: CSARIIETQYF
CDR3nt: TGCAGTGCTAGAATTATCGAGACGCAGTATTTT

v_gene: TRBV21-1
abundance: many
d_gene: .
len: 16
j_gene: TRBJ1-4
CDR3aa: CASSKGGQATNEKLFF
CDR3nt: TGTGCCAGCAGCAAAGGGGGGCAGGCAACTAATGAAAAACTGTTTTTT

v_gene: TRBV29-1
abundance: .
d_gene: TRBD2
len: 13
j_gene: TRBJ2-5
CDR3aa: CSVRGGVQETQYF
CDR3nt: TGCAGCGTGCGCGGGGGAGTGCAAGAGACCCAGTACTTC

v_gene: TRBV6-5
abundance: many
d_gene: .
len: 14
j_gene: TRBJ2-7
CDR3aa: CASSYFPPPYEQYF
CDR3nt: TGTGCCAGCAGTTACTTTCCACCTCCTTACGAGCAGTACTTC

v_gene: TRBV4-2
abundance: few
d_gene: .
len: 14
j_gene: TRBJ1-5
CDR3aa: CASSDREINQPQHF
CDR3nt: TGTGCCAGCAGCGACCGGGAGATAAATCAGCCCCAGCATTTT

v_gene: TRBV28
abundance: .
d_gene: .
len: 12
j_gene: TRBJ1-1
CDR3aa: CASSSQGLEAFF
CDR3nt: TGTGCCAGCAGTAGTCAGGGTTTGGAAGCTTTCTTT

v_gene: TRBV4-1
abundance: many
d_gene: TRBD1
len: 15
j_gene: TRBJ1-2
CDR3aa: CASSQGQGLSYGYTF
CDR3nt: TGCGCCAGCAGCCAAGGACAGGGGCTGTCCTATGGCTACACCTTC

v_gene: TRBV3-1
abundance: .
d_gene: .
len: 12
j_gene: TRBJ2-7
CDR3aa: CASGEGGHEQYF
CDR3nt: TGTGCCAGCGGTGAGGGGGGGCACGAGCAGTACTTC

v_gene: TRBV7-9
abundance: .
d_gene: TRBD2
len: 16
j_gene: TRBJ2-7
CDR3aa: CASSLTSGPVTYEQYF
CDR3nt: TGTGCCAGCAGCCTAACTAGCGGCCCTGTCACCTACGAGCAGTACTTC

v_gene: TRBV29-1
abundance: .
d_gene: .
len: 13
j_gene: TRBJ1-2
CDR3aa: CSAGQPRNYGDTF
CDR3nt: TGCAGCGCTGGACAGCCTAGAAACTATGGCGACACCTTC

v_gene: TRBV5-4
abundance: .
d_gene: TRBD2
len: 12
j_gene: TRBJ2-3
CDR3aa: CASSTDSGGEYF
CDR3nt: TGTGCCAGCAGCACGGATAGCGGGGGGGAGTATTTT

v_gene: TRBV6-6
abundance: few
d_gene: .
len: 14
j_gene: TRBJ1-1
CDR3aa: CASTINDLAAEAFF
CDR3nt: TGTGCCAGCACCATAAATGACCTGGCCGCTGAAGCTTTCTTT

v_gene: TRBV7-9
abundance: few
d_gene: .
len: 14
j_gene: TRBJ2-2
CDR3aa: CASSLRQNTGELFF
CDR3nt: TGTGCCAGCAGCTTAAGGCAGAACACCGGGGAGCTGTTTTTT

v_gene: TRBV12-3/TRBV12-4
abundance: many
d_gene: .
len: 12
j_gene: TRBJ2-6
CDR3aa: CASSPGANVLTF
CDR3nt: TGTGCCAGCAGTCCCGGGGCCAACGTCCTGACTTTC

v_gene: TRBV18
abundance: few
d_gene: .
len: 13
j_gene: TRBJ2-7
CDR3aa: CASSRVGPVEQYF
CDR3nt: TGTGCCAGCTCGAGGGTTGGGCCTGTCGAGCAGTACTTC

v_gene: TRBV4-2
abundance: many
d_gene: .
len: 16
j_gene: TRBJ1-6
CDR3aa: CASSQDVQGGNSPLHF
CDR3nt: TGTGCCAGCAGCCAAGATGTGCAGGGAGGTAATTCACCCCTCCACTTT

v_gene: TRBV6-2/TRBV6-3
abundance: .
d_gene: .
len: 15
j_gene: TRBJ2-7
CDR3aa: CASSYQGRETYEQYF
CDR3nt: TGTGCCAGCAGTTATCAGGGCAGGGAGACCTACGAGCAGTACTTC